The entry below gives a single T cell receptor (beta chain) sequence along with its context. The junction does not match germline at one end; this may be a read error. The PCR made use of 60 Vbeta and 13 Jbeta primers. Assay: immunoSEQ multiplex PCR; the TCRdb copy retains only in-frame clones and omits some. The sample includes 200,000 or so clones, about three quarters of them seen just once. The germline V gene encodes CDR1 MGHRA and CDR2 YSYEKL. The CDR3 runs 14 residues. These data originate in a study of cytomegalovirus exposure and HLA in healthy donors. Study-level background: For the approximately 410 genotyped donors, over 80% fell within the Caucasian-associated ancestry cluster.

V and J are TRBV4-1 and TRBJ2-3, with D possibly TRBD2 on 5 matching bases. The TCR was taken from a woman in her thirties in good health and CMV-seropositive. The sample comprised PBMCs. CDR3 residues: CSSTPGVATDTQYF. In DNA, the CDR3 is TGCTCCAGCACCCCCGGGGTAGCCACAGATACGCAGTATTTT.